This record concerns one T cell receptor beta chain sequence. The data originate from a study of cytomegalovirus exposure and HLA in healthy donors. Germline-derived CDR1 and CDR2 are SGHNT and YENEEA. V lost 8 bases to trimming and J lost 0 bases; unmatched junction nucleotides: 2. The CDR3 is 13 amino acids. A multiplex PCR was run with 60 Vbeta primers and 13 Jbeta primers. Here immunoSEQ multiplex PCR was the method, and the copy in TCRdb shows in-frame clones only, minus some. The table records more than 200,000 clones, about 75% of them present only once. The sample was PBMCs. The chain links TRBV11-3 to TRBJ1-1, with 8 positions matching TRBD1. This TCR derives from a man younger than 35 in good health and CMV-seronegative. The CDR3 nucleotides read TGTGCCAGCGGACAGGGAGTGAACACTGAAGCTTTCTTT. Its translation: CASGQGVNTEAFF.